This T cell receptor beta chain was recovered during a study of response to subunit inactivated influenza vaccine. Whole-study results and caveats: The study's authors posited that every seasonal influenza vaccination enlists few new T cells.

Germline loops: CDR1 SGDLS, CDR2 YYNGEE. The CDR3 runs to 15 residues. V lost 2 bases, J lost 2 bases, and 13 bases lay in between. As concerns this clonotype: Its antigen remains unknown.

TCRdb reprocessed the RT-PCR reads with MiXCR, giving one entry per CDR3 protein. Of around 530,000 distinct CDR3 sequences in the sample, about 10% were seen once. Sequenced material: PBMCs from blood, taken on the day of vaccination. The V call is TRBV9, the J call TRBJ1-2, with D tentatively TRBD1 (6 bases). The clonotype comes from a man in his fifties who received an inactivated influenza vaccine. The CDR3 sequence: CASSVRGGPNYGYTF. The CDR3 region has the DNA TGTGCCAGCAGCGTTAGGGGGGGACCGAACTATGGCTACACCTTC.